The present T cell receptor (beta chain) was sequenced within a study of shared T cell receptors in the human thymus. CDR1 is KGHSH, CDR2 LQKENI, per germline. V lost 3 bases and J 0 bases, leaving 14 bases between the germline ends. The CDR3 is 16 amino acids. The method was immunoSEQ multiplex PCR; TCRdb's version includes in-frame clones alone and lacks a portion of them. The sample carries approximately 760,000 clones, approximately 83% recorded once. The sample also formed part of further work on human thymus T cells. That work contributes: Infants served as donors; they were healthy and Finnish and were having corrective surgery for congenital heart defects. Thymic tissue was derived from resections collected during corrective heart surgery. Usage of V and J genes appeared biased in thymic and blood repertoires. Related research has reported that thymic repertoires overlap highly among unrelated individuals.

The TCR sequence derives from a girl younger than two with a congenital heart defect. The V and J genes are TRBV18 and TRBJ1-1; TRBD1 is a possible D gene (5 bases). Material for sequencing was thymocytes. The CDR3 region is CASSPALGTVNTEAFF. As DNA, the CDR3 is TGTGCCAGCTCACCGGCTTTAGGGACTGTGAACACTGAAGCTTTCTTT.